The following is a T cell receptor (beta chain) sequence with its context. This sample stems from a study of T cell changes during pregnancy in multiple sclerosis. Germline V lookup: CDR1 WSHSY, CDR2 SAAADI. The CDR3 contains 14 residues. V lost 8 bases, J lost 4 bases, and 6 bases stayed unmatched. Method: immunoSEQ multiplex PCR; TCRdb's copy keeps in-frame clones and lacks some. The data contain approximately 90,000 clones, over 90% of them singletons. This receptor was obtained from a female donor with multiple sclerosis, enrolled in a pregnancy study. This chain joins TRBV10-2 and TRBJ2-5; 11 nucleotides match TRBD1. The sample consisted of peripheral blood, taken in the third trimester of pregnancy. CDR3 coding DNA: TGCGCCAGCGGGGACAGGGGGAGGATAGAGACCCAGTACTTC. It codes for CASGDRGRIETQYF.